This TCR beta chain was captured by sequencing in a study of beta chain features in type 1 diabetes. Study results and limitations: VDJ junctions from type 1 diabetes patients carried fewer insertions and larger deletions. Moderately but significantly shorter TCRB CDR3s were found in Type 1 diabetes patients in all four CD4+ subsets. The study found that naive, central memory and Treg TCRB repertoires appeared more similar in patients than in healthy donors.

As every portion of the isolated RNA was reverse transcribed, the sequencing read expressed TCRB transcripts. Produced via immunoSEQ multiplex PCR; TCRdb's table is partial and in-frame only. The table lists hundreds of thousands of clones, around 16% of them singletons. The authors sorted CD4+ naive, central memory, regulatory and stem cell-like memory cells via CD45RO/CCR7/CD25/CD127/CD95/CD27. A note on this clone: Its antigen is unidentified.

CDR1 is KGHSH and CDR2 is LQKENI in the germline V gene. The CDR3 consists of 12 residues. V lost 3 bases and J 9 bases, leaving 8 bases between the germline ends. V gene TRBV18 combines with J gene TRBJ2-2, with D uncertain. The clonotype comes from a man younger than 35 in good health. Source material: naive CD4+ T cells from blood. The CDR3 sequence: CASSPRARELFF. The CDR3 DNA reads TGTGCCAGCTCACCTAGGGCCCGGGAGCTGTTTTTT.